The rows below give T cell receptor beta chains drawn from one sample of a study of OX40 agonist ivuxolimab in advanced cancers. TCRdb's copy holds only in-frame clones and misses some; the assay was immunoSEQ multiplex PCR. The sample has around 120,000 clones; 80% to 90% are singletons. Material: CD4+ or CD8+ T cells sorted from blood, obtained in a trial of the OX40 agonist ivuxolimab. Source of these receptors: an adult with an advanced solid tumor such as melanoma, head and neck, liver or kidney cancer. Both conserved end residues are part of each CDR3. A D gene is named only where the DNA matches it firmly. Clone size is shown for a subset of rows, as once, few, many or a class of expanded clone.

clone_size: -; d_call: -; v_call: TRBV19; j_call: TRBJ2-3; cdr3_nt: TGTGCCAGTAGTATTCAACCCGGAACCACAGATACGCAGTATTTT; cdr3_aa: CASSIQPGTTDTQYF
clone_size: -; d_call: -; v_call: TRBV5-6; j_call: TRBJ1-5; cdr3_nt: TGTGCCAGCAGCCGGACGGACGCATCTCAGCAGCCCCAGCATTTT; cdr3_aa: CASSRTDASQQPQHF
clone_size: -; d_call: -; v_call: TRBV7-2; j_call: TRBJ2-3; cdr3_nt: TGTGCCAGCAGCCCCGTCGATGGGACAGATACGCAGTATTTT; cdr3_aa: CASSPVDGTDTQYF
clone_size: -; d_call: TRBD2; v_call: TRBV11-2; j_call: TRBJ2-3; cdr3_nt: TGTGCCAGCAGCTCATTTGGACTAGCGGGGTACACAGATACGCAGTATTTT; cdr3_aa: CASSSFGLAGYTDTQYF
clone_size: -; d_call: TRBD1; v_call: TRBV27; j_call: TRBJ1-4; cdr3_nt: TGTGCCAGCAGTTTGACAGGGGGAGTCGAAAAACTGTTTTTT; cdr3_aa: CASSLTGGVEKLFF
clone_size: -; d_call: -; v_call: TRBV28; j_call: TRBJ2-1; cdr3_nt: TGTGCCAGCAGTCCGACTCGAACAGGCGGTTACAATGAGCAGTTCTTC; cdr3_aa: CASSPTRTGGYNEQFF
clone_size: -; d_call: -; v_call: TRBV28; j_call: TRBJ2-7; cdr3_nt: TGTGCCAGCCTTTCAACCGGGACTTCGCCCTACGAGCAGTACTTC; cdr3_aa: CASLSTGTSPYEQYF
clone_size: -; d_call: TRBD1; v_call: TRBV25-1; j_call: TRBJ1-3; cdr3_nt: TGTGCCAGCAGACGGACAGGGTTGGACACCATATATTTT; cdr3_aa: CASRRTGLDTIYF
clone_size: -; d_call: TRBD1; v_call: TRBV10-1; j_call: TRBJ2-7; cdr3_nt: TGCGCCACGAAGGGACAGGGGAGTCCCAGCTACGAGCAGTACTTC; cdr3_aa: CATKGQGSPSYEQYF
clone_size: -; d_call: -; v_call: TRBV7-9; j_call: TRBJ1-2; cdr3_nt: TGTGCCAGCAGCACCCAGGCAGGCACCTTC; cdr3_aa: CASSTQAGTF
clone_size: -; d_call: -; v_call: TRBV30; j_call: TRBJ1-4; cdr3_nt: TGTGCCTGGAGTATCCGTGAAAAACTGTTTTTT; cdr3_aa: CAWSIREKLFF
clone_size: -; d_call: -; v_call: TRBV30; j_call: TRBJ1-1; cdr3_nt: TGTGCCTGGAGTACCCAGGGTGGGACTGAAGCTTTCTTT; cdr3_aa: CAWSTQGGTEAFF
clone_size: once; d_call: TRBD1; v_call: TRBV28; j_call: TRBJ2-7; cdr3_nt: TGTGCCAGCAGTTCATCCGGGACAGAACACTACGAGCAGTACTTC; cdr3_aa: CASSSSGTEHYEQYF
clone_size: -; d_call: -; v_call: TRBV14; j_call: TRBJ2-3; cdr3_nt: TGTGCCAGCAGCCGGCAGGGAGGGGGCCCAGATACGCAGTATTTT; cdr3_aa: CASSRQGGGPDTQYF
clone_size: once; d_call: -; v_call: TRBV5-6; j_call: TRBJ1-3; cdr3_nt: TGTGCCAGCAGCTTGGGCTGGGGAAACACCATATATTTT; cdr3_aa: CASSLGWGNTIYF
clone_size: -; d_call: TRBD2; v_call: TRBV6-6; j_call: TRBJ2-3; cdr3_nt: TGTGCCACAACACACGGGGGGGCTAGCACAGATACGCAGTATTTT; cdr3_aa: CATTHGGASTDTQYF
clone_size: -; d_call: TRBD1; v_call: TRBV30; j_call: TRBJ2-2; cdr3_nt: TGTGCCTGGGCGGGACAGGGAGGGAGCACCGGGGAGCTGTTTTTT; cdr3_aa: CAWAGQGGSTGELFF
clone_size: -; d_call: -; v_call: TRBV6-5; j_call: TRBJ2-3; cdr3_nt: TGTGCCAGCAGTTACTCTAGGGCTAGCGGCACAGATACGCAGTATTTT; cdr3_aa: CASSYSRASGTDTQYF
clone_size: -; d_call: -; v_call: TRBV2; j_call: TRBJ1-3; cdr3_nt: TGTGCCAGCAGACGGAGCTCTGGAAACACCATATATTTT; cdr3_aa: CASRRSSGNTIYF
clone_size: -; d_call: -; v_call: TRBV2; j_call: TRBJ1-2; cdr3_nt: TGTGCCAGCAGTCCCGGGATGCGGGTTGGCTACACCTTC; cdr3_aa: CASSPGMRVGYTF
clone_size: -; d_call: TRBD1; v_call: TRBV4-1; j_call: TRBJ1-2; cdr3_nt: TGCGCCAGCAGCACCCCCGGGACAGGCGTTCGGTATGGCTACACCTTC; cdr3_aa: CASSTPGTGVRYGYTF
clone_size: -; d_call: -; v_call: TRBV10-3; j_call: TRBJ1-4; cdr3_nt: TGTGCCATCAGTGAGTCAAGGGATGAAAAACTGTTTTTT; cdr3_aa: CAISESRDEKLFF
clone_size: -; d_call: -; v_call: TRBV6-6; j_call: TRBJ2-7; cdr3_nt: TGTGCCAGCAGTGGGGTTACCTACGAGCAGTACTTC; cdr3_aa: CASSGVTYEQYF
clone_size: -; d_call: -; v_call: TRBV6-5; j_call: TRBJ1-6; cdr3_nt: TGTGCCAGCAGTTCACAGAGATATAATTCACCCCTCCACTTT; cdr3_aa: CASSSQRYNSPLHF
clone_size: -; d_call: TRBD2; v_call: TRBV30; j_call: TRBJ2-7; cdr3_nt: TGTGCCTGGAGTGTTACTAGCGGGGGACCGTATTCCTACGAGCAGTACTTC; cdr3_aa: CAWSVTSGGPYSYEQYF
clone_size: -; d_call: -; v_call: TRBV19; j_call: TRBJ1-3; cdr3_nt: TGTGCCAGCCAGGGGTCTGGAAACACCATATATTTT; cdr3_aa: CASQGSGNTIYF
clone_size: -; d_call: -; v_call: TRBV6-1; j_call: TRBJ1-4; cdr3_nt: TGTGCCAGCAGTGAGGCAGGGCAATTTCTTGAAAAACTGTTTTTT; cdr3_aa: CASSEAGQFLEKLFF
clone_size: -; d_call: -; v_call: TRBV6-5; j_call: TRBJ1-2; cdr3_nt: TGTGCCAGCAGTTCGCCCCCGGGACCCGAGGGCTATGGCTACACCTTC; cdr3_aa: CASSSPPGPEGYGYTF
clone_size: -; d_call: -; v_call: TRBV5-1; j_call: TRBJ2-2; cdr3_nt: TGCGCCAGCAGCTTCGGCTTGGACAGTGCTTCCACCGGGGAGCTGTTTTTT; cdr3_aa: CASSFGLDSASTGELFF
clone_size: -; d_call: -; v_call: TRBV6-5; j_call: TRBJ1-5; cdr3_nt: TGTGCCAGCGGCCAATTAGGCAATCAGCCCCAGCATTTT; cdr3_aa: CASGQLGNQPQHF
clone_size: -; d_call: -; v_call: TRBV30; j_call: TRBJ1-1; cdr3_nt: TGTGCCTGGAGTGTAAGGGCAGGGCCCACTGAAGCTTTCTTT; cdr3_aa: CAWSVRAGPTEAFF
clone_size: -; d_call: -; v_call: TRBV5-4; j_call: TRBJ1-3; cdr3_nt: TGTGCCAGCAGCGTACAGGGACCTGGAAACACCATATATTTT; cdr3_aa: CASSVQGPGNTIYF
clone_size: -; d_call: TRBD2; v_call: TRBV5-1; j_call: TRBJ2-1; cdr3_nt: TGCGCCAGCAAAATAGCGGGGGGCTCCTACAATGAGCAGTTCTTC; cdr3_aa: CASKIAGGSYNEQFF
clone_size: once; d_call: -; v_call: TRBV6-1; j_call: TRBJ2-3; cdr3_nt: TGTGCCAGCAGATTCCAGGGGACTACAGATACGCAGTATTTT; cdr3_aa: CASRFQGTTDTQYF
clone_size: -; d_call: -; v_call: TRBV9; j_call: TRBJ2-3; cdr3_nt: TGTGCCAGCAGCTTAGAGGGGGGGCACACAGATACGCAGTATTTT; cdr3_aa: CASSLEGGHTDTQYF
clone_size: once; d_call: TRBD2; v_call: TRBV9; j_call: TRBJ2-2; cdr3_nt: TGTGCCAGCAGCGTAGGAGGGACTAGCGTTTTAAACACCGGGGAGCTGTTTTTT; cdr3_aa: CASSVGGTSVLNTGELFF
clone_size: -; d_call: -; v_call: TRBV10-1; j_call: TRBJ2-2; cdr3_nt: TGCGCCAGCAGTCCCGGGGGGAACACCGGGGAGCTGTTTTTT; cdr3_aa: CASSPGGNTGELFF
clone_size: -; d_call: TRBD1; v_call: TRBV27; j_call: TRBJ1-4; cdr3_nt: TGTGCCAGCAGACCGGCACCCGGGACAGGGGATGAAAAACTGTTTTTT; cdr3_aa: CASRPAPGTGDEKLFF
clone_size: -; d_call: -; v_call: TRBV6-5; j_call: TRBJ1-2; cdr3_nt: TGTGCCAGCAGCACAGGGTCCTTCTATGGCTACACCTTC; cdr3_aa: CASSTGSFYGYTF
clone_size: -; d_call: TRBD2; v_call: TRBV11-3; j_call: TRBJ2-1; cdr3_nt: TGTGCCAGCAGCTTAGGCTTAGCGGGGTCCGCTAATGAGCAGTTCTTC; cdr3_aa: CASSLGLAGSANEQFF
clone_size: -; d_call: -; v_call: TRBV5-1; j_call: TRBJ2-3; cdr3_nt: TGCGCCAGCAGCCGGAGGGACGGAGATACGCAGTATTTT; cdr3_aa: CASSRRDGDTQYF
clone_size: -; d_call: TRBD1; v_call: TRBV27; j_call: TRBJ2-2; cdr3_nt: TGTGCCAGCAAGAATTACGACAGGGCTGTCACCGGGGAGCTGTTTTTT; cdr3_aa: CASKNYDRAVTGELFF